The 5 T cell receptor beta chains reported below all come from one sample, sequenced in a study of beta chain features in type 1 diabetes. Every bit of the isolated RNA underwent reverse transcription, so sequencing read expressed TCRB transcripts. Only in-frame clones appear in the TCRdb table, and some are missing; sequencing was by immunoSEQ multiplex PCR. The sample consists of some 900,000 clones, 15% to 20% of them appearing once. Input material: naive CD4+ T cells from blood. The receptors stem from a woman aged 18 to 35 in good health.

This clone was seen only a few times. The CDR3 protein is CASSESGTVSYEQYF. CDR3 DNA sequence: TGCGCCAGCAGTGAGTCGGGGACAGTATCTTACGAGCAGTACTTC. The genes are TRBV10-2 and TRBJ2-7, with TRBD1 matching 7 bases. The CDR3 covers 15 residues. Unmatched junction bases numbered 6, after V lost 0 bases and J lost 4 bases. Germline lookup yields CDR1 WSHSY and CDR2 SAAADI.

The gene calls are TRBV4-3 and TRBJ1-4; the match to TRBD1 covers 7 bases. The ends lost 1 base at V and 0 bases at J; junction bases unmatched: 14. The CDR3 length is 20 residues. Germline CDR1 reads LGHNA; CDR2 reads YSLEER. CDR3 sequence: CASSQGFRDREIATNEKLFF. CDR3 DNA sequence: TGCGCCAGCAGCCAAGGCTTTCGCGACAGGGAGATTGCAACTAATGAAAAACTGTTTTTT.

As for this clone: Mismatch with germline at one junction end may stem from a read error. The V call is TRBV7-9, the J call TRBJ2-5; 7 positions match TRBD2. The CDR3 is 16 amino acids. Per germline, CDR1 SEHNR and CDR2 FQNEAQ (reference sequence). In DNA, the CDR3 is TGTGCCAGCTGCTTCCGCCTAAGCGGGAAGGGAGAGACCCAGTACTTC. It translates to CASCFRLSGKGETQYF.

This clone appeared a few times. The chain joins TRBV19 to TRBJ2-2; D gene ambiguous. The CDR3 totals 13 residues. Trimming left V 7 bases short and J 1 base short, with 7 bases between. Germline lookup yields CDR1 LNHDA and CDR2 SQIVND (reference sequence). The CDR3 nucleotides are TGTGCCAGTATCCACGGGAACACCGGGGAGCTGTTTTTT. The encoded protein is CASIHGNTGELFF.

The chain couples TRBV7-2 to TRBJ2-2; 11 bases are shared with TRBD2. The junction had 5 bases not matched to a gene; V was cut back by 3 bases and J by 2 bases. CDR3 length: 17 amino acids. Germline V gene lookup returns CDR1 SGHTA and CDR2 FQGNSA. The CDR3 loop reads CASSFSSGRTNTGELFF. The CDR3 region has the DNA TGTGCCAGCAGCTTTTCTAGCGGGAGGACTAACACCGGGGAGCTGTTTTTT.